This TCR beta chain was documented in a study of vaccination and CD4 T cells after COVID-19. The CDR3 length is 17 residues. J lost 1 base, V lost 1 base, and 8 bases had no gene match. CDR1 is DFQATT, CDR2 SNEGSKA, per germline (reference sequence). Cultured CD4+ T cell DNA was sequenced using the Oncomine TCR Beta short-read assay. TCRdb re-called the PCR reads with MiXCR, one entry per CDR3 protein. The sample lists around 14,000 distinct CDR3 sequences, 50% to 70% occurring once. This clonotype has a handful of counts. Its antigen remains unidentified. Treatment reported: roughly ten-day PBMC culture with coronavirus spike peptide pools or control peptides (ViraFEST assay).

The clonotype originates from a human donor who had recovered from COVID-19. Specimen: CD4+ T cells from blood, cultured in vitro, collected before SARS-CoV-2 vaccination. The chain carries TRBV20-1 and TRBJ1-5; TRBD1 agrees at 9 bases. CDR3 sequence (DNA): TGCAGTGCTAGAGCTTCCACCGGGACAGGGAGCAATCAGCCCCAGCATTTT. Translation gives CSARASTGTGSNQPQHF.